This entry lists 15 T cell receptor beta chains sequenced from one sample in a study of graft-versus-host responses after intestinal transplantation. The protocol was immunoSEQ multiplex PCR, while the TCRdb copy is restricted to in-frame clones and leaves out a portion. The data contain around 110,000 clones, 85% to 95% of them singletons. These receptors' targets are unknown. This sample comprised unstimulated CD8+ T cells sorted from spleen or lymph node cells, obtained before transplant. Receptor source: a human donor who was the organ donor for an intestinal transplant.

This rearrangement joins TRBV6-1 to TRBJ1-2, with TRBD1 matching 9 bases. Germline-derived CDR1 and CDR2 are MNHNS and SASEGT. The CDR3 runs 14 residues. Trimming at V came to 3 bases and at J to 8 bases, leaving 7 bases not matched to a gene. Here the CDR3 DNA reads TGTGCCAGCAGTGAGTACGGGACAGGGTCCGGCTACACCTTC. This translates into CASSEYGTGSGYTF.

The CDR3 is CASSLGSTGANVLTF. For the CDR3, the DNA is TGTGCCAGCAGTTTAGGCAGTACTGGGGCCAACGTCCTGACTTTC. The chain combines TRBV27 with TRBJ2-6; D is unresolved. Germline CDR1 reads MNHEY; CDR2 reads SMNVEV (reference sequence). The ends were cut back, 2 bases at V and 2 bases at J, with 7 bases in the middle. The CDR3 runs to 15 residues.

The chain combines TRBV5-6 with TRBJ2-1; 13 nucleotides match TRBD2. CDR3 length: 15 residues. With V trimmed by 4 bases and J by 6 bases, 4 bases remained unmatched. The germline CDR1 and CDR2 sequences are SGHDT and YYEEEE. The DNA of the CDR3 is TGTGCCAGCAGCGGACTAGCGGGAGTTATCAATGAGCAGTTCTTC. Encoded protein: CASSGLAGVINEQFF.

This clone was observed a single time. The chain links TRBV29-1 to TRBJ2-7; TRBD2 is a possible D gene (6 bases). Trimming cost V 0 bases and J 3 bases, with 21 bases left between them. Germline V gene data show CDR1 as SQVTM and CDR2 as ANQGSEA. This CDR3 spans 17 amino acids. The CDR3 loop is CSVEDTNPSQEGYEQYF. The CDR3 coding sequence is TGCAGCGTTGAAGATACCAATCCTTCTCAGGAGGGCTACGAGCAGTACTTC.

V is TRBV6-5 and J is TRBJ2-7; 9 positions agree with TRBD2. The CDR3 covers 15 residues. J lost 2 bases, V lost 6 bases, and 8 bases had no gene match. Germline V gene data show CDR1 as MNHEY and CDR2 as SVGAGI. The CDR3 DNA reads as TGTGCCAGCAGAAAGGGTCTAGCGGGGCCCTACGAGCAGTACTTC. Protein sequence: CASRKGLAGPYEQYF.

The V gene is TRBV27, the J gene TRBJ2-7, with TRBD1 matching over 9 bases. V gave up 6 bases and J gave up 6 bases; unmatched junction bases: 9. The CDR3 is 14 residues long. Per germline, CDR1 MNHEY and CDR2 SMNVEV (reference sequence). CDR3 amino acids: CASSPGQGFGEQYF. The CDR3 DNA is TGTGCCAGCAGCCCTGGACAGGGGTTTGGCGAGCAGTACTTC.

V is TRBV5-1 and J is TRBJ2-1; the match to TRBD2 covers 8 bases. CDR3 size: 16 residues. Germline V gene data show CDR1 as SGHRS and CDR2 as YFSETQ. The V and J ends lost 5 bases and 3 bases, in that order; junction bases with no gene match: 10. For the CDR3, the DNA is TGCGCCAGCAGACATTCACTAGCGGAGCACTACAATGAGCAGTTCTTC. Its translation: CASRHSLAEHYNEQFF.

V is TRBV6-1 and J is TRBJ2-7; no firm D call. The CDR3 is 15 residues long. V was pared by 0 bases and J by 0 bases, with 9 bases between. Germline lookup yields CDR1 MNHNS and CDR2 SASEGT. CDR3 residues: CASSEASYLSYEQYF. CDR3 DNA: TGTGCCAGCAGTGAAGCCTCGTACCTCTCCTACGAGCAGTACTTC.

This chain uses TRBV6-6 with TRBJ2-5; TRBD2 aligns across 7 bases. Germline loops: CDR1 MNHNY, CDR2 SVGAGI (reference sequence). Trimming removed 5 bases from V and 2 bases from J; junction bases left unmatched: 8. This CDR3 contains 15 residues. The chain's CDR3 is CASSPSGLSQETQYF. The CDR3 region has the DNA TGTGCCAGCAGTCCTAGCGGCCTATCTCAAGAGACCCAGTACTTC.

V is TRBV6-6 and J is TRBJ2-7; tentative D call: TRBD2 (5 bases). This CDR3 has 15 residues. The V gene lost 0 bases and the J gene lost 2 bases, with 11 bases spanning the gap. Germline V gene sequence: CDR1 MNHNY, CDR2 SVGAGI (reference sequence). The CDR3 loop is CASSYSFDGTYEQYF. The CDR3 coding sequence is TGTGCCAGCAGTTACTCTTTCGACGGGACCTACGAGCAGTACTTC.

The gene calls are TRBV4-2 and TRBJ2-2; 10 nucleotides line up with TRBD2. The CDR3 sequence is 14 residues long. The germline CDR1 and CDR2 sequences are LGHNA and YNFKEQ. After removal of 5 bases from V and 8 bases from J, the junction contained 5 bases not matched to a gene. CDR3 sequence (DNA): TGTGCCAGCAGCTCGGTAGCGGGAGGTGGGGAGCTGTTTTTT. Its translation: CASSSVAGGGELFF.

The J gene is TRBJ2-1, the V gene TRBV28; D call uncertain. The ends were cut back, 6 bases at V and 6 bases at J, with 18 bases in the middle. Germline CDR1 and CDR2: MDHEN and SYDVKM. The CDR3 runs 15 residues. In nucleotides, the CDR3 is TGTGCCAGCAGCCATAGAAGCAGGTCGGGCAATGAGCAGTTCTTC. Translation: CASSHRSRSGNEQFF.

The chain employs TRBV6-6 and TRBJ1-4, with no clear D. Germline CDR1 is MNHNY and CDR2 is SVGAGI (reference sequence). The V end was cut by 7 bases, the J end by 8 bases, with 17 bases between. This CDR3 has 14 residues. The CDR3: CASTLEVRREKLFF. CDR3 sequence (DNA): TGTGCCAGCACCCTAGAGGTCCGTCGGGAAAAACTGTTTTTT.

The chain uses TRBV28 and TRBJ2-5, with a possible D match to TRBD1 (6 bases). V dropped 3 bases and J dropped 5 bases, with 19 bases sitting between them. The germline V gene encodes CDR1 MDHEN and CDR2 SYDVKM. This CDR3 has 16 residues. CDR3 coding DNA: TGTGCCAGCAGTTTTAGGGGGACCGGTGGAAGGGAGACCCAGTACTTC. Translation: CASSFRGTGGRETQYF.

This chain connects TRBV4-1 to TRBJ1-1, with D tentatively TRBD1 (6 bases). The CDR3 totals 15 residues. The germline V gene encodes CDR1 MGHRA and CDR2 YSYEKL. V lost 4 bases to trimming and J lost 5 bases, with 17 bases between them. This CDR3 is CASSPIEQGRTEAFF. In DNA, the CDR3 is TGCGCCAGCAGCCCAATCGAACAGGGACGAACTGAAGCTTTCTTT.